A selection of T cell receptor beta chains follows, all from one sample in a study of a mutant IDH1 vaccine in newly diagnosed glioma. These receptors' targets are unknown. Libraries were prepared by immunoSEQ multiplex PCR; TCRdb keeps only in-frame clonotypes and omits some of them. The sample consists of about 20,000 clones, approximately 78% of them appearing once. The sample was PBMCs, taken from a glioma patient whose treatment included an IDH1 peptide vaccine. Every receptor here comes from a man aged 25 to 40 with glioma. Both conserved end residues are part of each CDR3. D genes are given only for firm matches. Only some rows state a clone size, as once, few, many or a class for expanded clones.

D gene	V gene	clone size	J gene	CDR3 protein	CDR3 DNA
TRBD2	TRBV7-2	-	TRBJ2-3	CASSWRSGKDTQYF	TGTGCCAGCAGCTGGAGAAGCGGGAAAGATACGCAGTATTTT
TRBD1	TRBV15	-	TRBJ2-7	CATSRDRDSYEQYF	TGTGCCACCAGCAGGGACAGGGACTCCTACGAGCAGTACTTC
TRBD1	TRBV10-3	few	TRBJ1-5	CAISQGGQPQHF	TGTGCCATCAGCCAGGGGGGTCAGCCCCAGCATTTT
-	TRBV6-1	-	TRBJ1-5	CASTGQKGGNQPQHF	TGTGCCAGCACTGGGCAAAAGGGGGGCAATCAGCCCCAGCATTTT
-	TRBV9	-	TRBJ1-1	CASSPPWGGTEAFF	TGTGCCAGCAGCCCACCTTGGGGGGGCACTGAAGCTTTCTTT
TRBD1	TRBV9	-	TRBJ2-7	CASSVGSGGYEQYF	TGTGCCAGCAGCGTAGGATCAGGGGGCTACGAGCAGTACTTC
-	TRBV7-8	-	TRBJ2-7	CASSLVHRDHEQYF	TGTGCCAGCAGCTTAGTTCACAGGGATCACGAGCAGTACTTC
TRBD2	TRBV7-9	once	TRBJ2-3	CASSLGPLAGITDTQYF	TGTGCCAGCAGCTTAGGCCCGCTAGCGGGAATTACAGATACGCAGTATTTT
-	TRBV5-4	once	TRBJ1-3	CASSSSQGERNTIYF	TGTGCCAGCAGCTCTTCGCAAGGGGAAAGAAACACCATATATTTT
TRBD2	TRBV5-1	few	TRBJ2-3	CASSPKVLAGDTDTQYF	TGCGCCAGCAGCCCTAAGGTACTAGCGGGAGACACAGATACGCAGTATTTT
TRBD1	TRBV5-1	-	TRBJ1-2	CASSPITGENGYTF	TGCGCCAGCAGTCCGATCACAGGGGAAAACGGCTACACCTTC
TRBD2	TRBV6-5	few	TRBJ2-7	CASSFRLADLWEQYF	TGTGCCAGCAGTTTCCGACTAGCGGACCTCTGGGAGCAGTACTTC
-	TRBV5-4	-	TRBJ1-2	CASPKGNGYTF	TGTGCCAGCCCGAAGGGGAATGGCTACACCTTC
-	TRBV19	once	TRBJ2-7	CASSVGGYHEQYF	TGTGCCAGTAGCGTCGGGGGTTACCACGAGCAGTACTTC
TRBD2	TRBV11-1	-	TRBJ2-2	CASSLLAGGPGELFF	TGTGCCAGCAGCCTACTAGCGGGAGGGCCCGGGGAGCTGTTTTTT
TRBD2	TRBV27	-	TRBJ2-7	CASSLLAGGGEQYF	TGTGCCAGCAGTTTACTAGCGGGAGGGGGCGAGCAGTACTTC
-	TRBV10-3	-	TRBJ1-4	CAISETQGGEKLFF	TGTGCCATCAGTGAGACTCAGGGCGGGGAAAAACTGTTTTTT
-	TRBV29-1	-	TRBJ2-5	CSVAEGKETQYF	TGCAGCGTTGCGGAGGGAAAGGAGACCCAGTACTTC
TRBD2	TRBV10-2	-	TRBJ2-2	CASSRTGLAAAGELFF	TGCGCCAGCAGTAGAACGGGACTAGCGGCAGCCGGGGAGCTGTTTTTT
-	TRBV7-9	-	TRBJ2-7	CASSLVQGLSSYEQYF	TGTGCCAGCAGCTTAGTTCAGGGCCTCAGCTCCTACGAGCAGTACTTC
TRBD1	TRBV2	once	TRBJ2-1	CASSYIKDRGYNEQFF	TGTGCCAGCAGTTATATTAAGGACAGGGGCTACAATGAGCAGTTCTTC
-	TRBV12-5	-	TRBJ1-1	CASGFRGNTEAFF	TGTGCTAGTGGTTTTAGGGGGAACACTGAAGCTTTCTTT
-	TRBV5-1	once	TRBJ1-1	CASSWDQGRDTEAFF	TGCGCCAGCAGCTGGGACCAGGGGAGGGATACTGAAGCTTTCTTT
-	TRBV19	-	TRBJ1-2	CASSSPQGLGYGYTF	TGTGCCAGTTCTTCCCCACAGGGTCTTGGCTATGGCTACACCTTC
-	TRBV2	-	TRBJ1-2	CARVYRDSYGYTF	TGTGCCAGAGTCTACCGAGATAGTTATGGCTACACCTTC
-	TRBV27	few	TRBJ1-1	CASIGSAGIAEAFF	TGTGCCAGCATCGGGAGCGCGGGTATCGCTGAAGCTTTCTTT
-	TRBV2	-	TRBJ2-1	CASSRYNEQFF	TGTGCCAGCAGTAGATACAATGAGCAGTTCTTC
-	TRBV19	-	TRBJ1-5	CASANRETLNQPQHF	TGTGCCAGTGCAAACAGGGAGACTCTCAATCAGCCCCAGCATTTT
-	TRBV30	-	TRBJ2-7	CAWSPGNPPYEQYF	TGTGCCTGGAGCCCGGGCAATCCGCCCTACGAGCAGTACTTC
-	TRBV7-2	-	TRBJ2-5	CASSRDTGETQYF	TGTGCCAGCAGCCGAGACACCGGAGAGACCCAGTACTTC
-	TRBV6-5	-	TRBJ2-7	CASSYSISAQAYEQYF	TGTGCCAGCAGTTACTCGATTTCCGCACAGGCCTACGAGCAGTACTTC
-	TRBV6-1	few	TRBJ1-2	CASSDIGNGYTF	TGTGCCAGCAGTGACATAGGGAATGGCTACACCTTC
-	TRBV7-9	-	TRBJ2-5	CASSFRTDEETQYF	TGTGCCAGCAGCTTCCGGACAGATGAAGAGACCCAGTACTTC
-	TRBV18	-	TRBJ2-2	CASSPPIGPAGELFF	TGTGCCAGCTCACCACCGATTGGGCCCGCCGGGGAGCTGTTTTTT